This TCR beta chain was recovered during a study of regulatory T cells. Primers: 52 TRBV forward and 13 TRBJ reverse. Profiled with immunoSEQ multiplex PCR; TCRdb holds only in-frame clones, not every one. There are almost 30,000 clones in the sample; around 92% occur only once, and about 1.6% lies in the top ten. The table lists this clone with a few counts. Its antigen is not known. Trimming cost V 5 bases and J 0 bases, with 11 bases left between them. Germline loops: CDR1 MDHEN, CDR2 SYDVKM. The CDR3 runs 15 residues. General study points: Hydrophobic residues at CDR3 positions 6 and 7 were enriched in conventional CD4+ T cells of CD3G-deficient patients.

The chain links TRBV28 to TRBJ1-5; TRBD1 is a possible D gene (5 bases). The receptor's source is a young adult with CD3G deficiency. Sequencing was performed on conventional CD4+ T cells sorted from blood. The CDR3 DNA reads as TGTGCCAGCAGTAATTCCAGGGTTAGCAATCAGCCCCAGCATTTT. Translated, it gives CASSNSRVSNQPQHF.